There are a few counts of the clone carrying this T cell receptor beta chain. Its antigen is undetermined. The entry originates in a study of vaccination and CD4 T cells after COVID-19. Across the study: The BNT162b2 or mRNA-1273 vaccine was given to participants in two doses. Blood was drawn a median around 74 days post second dose, range 14 to 241.

Sequencing of DNA taken from cultured CD4+ T cells relied on the Oncomine TCR Beta short-read assay. Using the QIAamp micro DNA kit, genomic DNA was extracted from the CD4+ T cells that had been cultured. TCRdb re-derived calls from the PCR reads in MiXCR, one entry per CDR3 protein. The data hold over 10,000 distinct CDR3 sequences, with around 44% observed a single time. Treatment described: approximately 9-day PBMC culture with coronavirus spike peptide pools or control peptides (ViraFEST assay). The germline V gene has CDR1 MNHEY and CDR2 SMNVEV (reference sequence). Between the trimmed V and J ends, which lost 5 bases and 5 bases, there was a span of 24 bases. This CDR3 is 17 amino acids long.

The sequenced material came from CD4+ T cells from blood, cultured in vitro. V is TRBV27 and J is TRBJ1-1, with TRBD1 as a possible D gene (6 bases). The source of this sequence is a human donor who had recovered from COVID-19. The CDR3 region is CASSSFPTRGRITEAFF. CDR3 DNA sequence: TGTGCCAGCAGTAGTTTTCCCACGAGGGGGAGAATAACTGAAGCTTTCTTT.